The clone carrying this T cell receptor (beta chain) has ten or more counts. This specimen belongs to a study of T-cell reconstitution after alpha-beta-depleted transplantation in children. The TCRbeta library was prepared with unique molecular identifiers. TCRdb fed the PCR reads into MiXCR, producing one record per CDR3 protein. Here the sample spans some 590,000 distinct CDR3 sequences, 8% to 11% being singletons. CDR1 and CDR2 from the germline V gene are SQVTM and ANQGSEA. The V gene end was trimmed by 7 bases and the J gene end by 4 bases; junction bases not matched to a gene: 3. The CDR3 loop spans 14 amino acids.

This sequence originates from a human donor who donated a stem cell graft to a child with acute myeloid leukemia. The sample here was PBMCs from the stem cell graft donor, taken from the stem cell graft. The chain has TRBV29-1 and TRBJ2-3, with 15 positions matching TRBD2. The CDR3: CSAWTSGRADTQYF. DNA for the CDR3: TGCAGCGCCTGGACTAGCGGGAGGGCAGATACGCAGTATTTT.